This T cell receptor (beta chain) came from a study of vaccination effects on CD4 cells after COVID-19. Study at large: Post-vaccine specimens arrived a median 72 days past the second dose.

In its sample, this clone was seen once. The antigen is unknown. Assay: immunoSEQ multiplex PCR; the TCRdb copy retains only in-frame clones and omits some. The table has 25,000 to 30,000 clones, around 74% seen once. Using viral peptide pools, the ViraFEST assay grew out antigen-specific CD4+ T cells prior to sequencing. When less than 11 days of culture had elapsed, CD4+ T cells were isolated. Two doses of BNT162b2 or mRNA-1273 vaccine were administered to participants. Around 2.2 million PBMC were seeded per well and grown in the presence of around 10 IU/ml IL-2 and about 10 ug/ml peptides. The sample was CD4+ T cells from PBMCs cultured with HCoV-OC43 spike peptides, taken after COVID-19 vaccination. Stated subset: HCoV-OC43 spike overlapping peptide pool stimulation. The TCR originated in a human donor who received a COVID-19 vaccine.

The DNA for the CDR3 is TGTGCCAGTAGTTCTCTCCGGGACAGGGGTGCGTACGAGCAGTACTTC. Its protein is CASSSLRDRGAYEQYF. This chain connects TRBV19 to TRBJ2-7; 10 bases agree with TRBD1. This CDR3 spans 16 amino acids. CDR1 and CDR2 from the germline V gene are LNHDA and SQIVND (reference sequence). V gave up 5 bases and J gave up 4 bases; unmatched junction bases: 11. The full variable domain, completed using reference TRBV19 and TRBJ2-7, is DGGITQSPKYLFRKEGQNVTLSCEQNLNHDAMYWYRQDPGQGLRLIYYSQIVNDFQKGDIAEGYSVSREKKESFPLTVTSAQKNPTAFYLCASSSLRDRGAYEQYFGPGTRLTVT.